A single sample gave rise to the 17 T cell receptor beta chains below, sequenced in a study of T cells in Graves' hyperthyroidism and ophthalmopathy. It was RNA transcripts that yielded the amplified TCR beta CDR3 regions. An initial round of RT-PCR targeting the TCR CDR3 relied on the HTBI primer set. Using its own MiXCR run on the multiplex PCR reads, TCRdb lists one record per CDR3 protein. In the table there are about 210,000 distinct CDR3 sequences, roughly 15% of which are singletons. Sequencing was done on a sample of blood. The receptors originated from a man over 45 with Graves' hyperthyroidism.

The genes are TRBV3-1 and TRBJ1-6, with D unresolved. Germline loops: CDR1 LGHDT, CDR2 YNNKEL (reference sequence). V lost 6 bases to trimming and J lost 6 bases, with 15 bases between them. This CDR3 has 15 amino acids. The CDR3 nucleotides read TGTGCCAGCAGAGGGAGAGAAGGAATTAATTCACCCCTCCACTTT. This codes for CASRGREGINSPLHF.

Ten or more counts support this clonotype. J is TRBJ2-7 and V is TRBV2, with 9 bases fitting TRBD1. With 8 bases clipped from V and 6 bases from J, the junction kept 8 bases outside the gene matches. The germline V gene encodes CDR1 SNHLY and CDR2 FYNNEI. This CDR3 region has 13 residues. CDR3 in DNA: TGTGCCAGCGCCCAGGGGACAGGGTCCGAGCAGTACTTC. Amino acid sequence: CASAQGTGSEQYF.

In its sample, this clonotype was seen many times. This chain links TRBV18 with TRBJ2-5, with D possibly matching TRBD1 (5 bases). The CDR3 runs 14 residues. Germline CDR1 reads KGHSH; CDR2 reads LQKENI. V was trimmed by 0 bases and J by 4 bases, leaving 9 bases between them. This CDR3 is CASSPPPTGETQYF. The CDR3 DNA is TGTGCCAGCTCACCACCGCCTACAGGAGAGACCCAGTACTTC.

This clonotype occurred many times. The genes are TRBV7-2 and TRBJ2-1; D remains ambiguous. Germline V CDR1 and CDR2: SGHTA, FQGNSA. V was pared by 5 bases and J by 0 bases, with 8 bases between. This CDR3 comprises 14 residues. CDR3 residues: CASSQASSYNEQFF. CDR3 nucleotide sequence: TGTGCCAGCAGCCAGGCGAGCTCCTACAATGAGCAGTTCTTC.

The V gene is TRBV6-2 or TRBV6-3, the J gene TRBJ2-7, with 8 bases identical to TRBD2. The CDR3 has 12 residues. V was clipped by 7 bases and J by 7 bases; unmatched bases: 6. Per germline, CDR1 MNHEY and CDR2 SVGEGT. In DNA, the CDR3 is TGTGCCAGCACGGGGGGGAAGTGGGAGCAGTACTTC. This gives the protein CASTGGKWEQYF.

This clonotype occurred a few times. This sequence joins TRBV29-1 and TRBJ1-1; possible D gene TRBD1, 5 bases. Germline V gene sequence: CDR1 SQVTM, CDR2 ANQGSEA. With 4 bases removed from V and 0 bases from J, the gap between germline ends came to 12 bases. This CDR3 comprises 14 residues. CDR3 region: CSVVQGNMNTEAFF. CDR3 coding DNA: TGCAGCGTTGTGCAGGGAAATATGAACACTGAAGCTTTCTTT. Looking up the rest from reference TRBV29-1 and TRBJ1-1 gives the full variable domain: SAVISQKPSRDICQRGTSLTIQCQVDSQVTMMFWYRQQPGQSLTLIATANQGSEATYESGFVIDKFPISRPNLTFSTLTVSNMSPEDSSIYLCSVVQGNMNTEAFFGQGTRLTVV.

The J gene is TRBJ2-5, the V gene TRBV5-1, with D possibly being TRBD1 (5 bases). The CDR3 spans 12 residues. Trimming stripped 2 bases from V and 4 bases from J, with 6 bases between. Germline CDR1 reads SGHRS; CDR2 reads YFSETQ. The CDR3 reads CASSLRGETQYF. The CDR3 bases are TGCGCCAGCAGCTTAAGGGGAGAGACCCAGTACTTC.

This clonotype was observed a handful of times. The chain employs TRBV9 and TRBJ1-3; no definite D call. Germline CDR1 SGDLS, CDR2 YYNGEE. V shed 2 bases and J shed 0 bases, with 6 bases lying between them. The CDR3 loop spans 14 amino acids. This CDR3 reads CASSVKLSGNTIYF. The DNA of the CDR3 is TGTGCCAGCAGCGTGAAACTCTCTGGAAACACCATATATTTT.

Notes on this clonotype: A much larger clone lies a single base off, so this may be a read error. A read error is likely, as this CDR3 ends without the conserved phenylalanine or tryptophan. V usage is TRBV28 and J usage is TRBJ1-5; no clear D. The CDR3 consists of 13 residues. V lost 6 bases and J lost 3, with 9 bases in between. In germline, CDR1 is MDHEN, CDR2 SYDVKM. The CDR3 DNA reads TGTGCCAGCAGCCCGGTGTACAATCAGCCCCAGCATCTT. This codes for CASSPVYNQPQHL.

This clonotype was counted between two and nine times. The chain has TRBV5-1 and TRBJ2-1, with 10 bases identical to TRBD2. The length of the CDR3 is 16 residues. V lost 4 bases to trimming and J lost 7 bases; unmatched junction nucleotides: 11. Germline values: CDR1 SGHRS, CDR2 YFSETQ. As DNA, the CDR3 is TGCGCCAGCAGCAGCCCCCTAGCGGGAGTTGGGAATGAGCAGTTCTTC. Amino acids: CASSSPLAGVGNEQFF.

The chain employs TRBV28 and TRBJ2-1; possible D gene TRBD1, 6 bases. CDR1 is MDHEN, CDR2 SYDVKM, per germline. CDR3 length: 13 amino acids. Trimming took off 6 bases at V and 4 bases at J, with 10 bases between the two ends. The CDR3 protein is CASRPTGYNEQFF. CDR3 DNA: TGTGCCAGCAGACCGACAGGTTACAATGAGCAGTTCTTC. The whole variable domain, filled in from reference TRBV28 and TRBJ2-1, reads DVKVTQSSRYLVKRTGEKVFLECVQDMDHENMFWYRQDPGLGLRLIYFSYDVKMKEKGDIPEGYSVSREKKERFSLILESASTNQTSMYLCASRPTGYNEQFFGPGTRLTVL.

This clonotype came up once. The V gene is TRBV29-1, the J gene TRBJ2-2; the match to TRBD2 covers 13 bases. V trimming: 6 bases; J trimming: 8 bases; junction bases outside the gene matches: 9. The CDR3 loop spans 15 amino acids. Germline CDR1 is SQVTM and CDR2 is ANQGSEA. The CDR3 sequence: CSVTGTSGTYGELFF. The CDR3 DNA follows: TGCAGCGTCACCGGGACTAGCGGGACATATGGGGAGCTGTTTTTT.

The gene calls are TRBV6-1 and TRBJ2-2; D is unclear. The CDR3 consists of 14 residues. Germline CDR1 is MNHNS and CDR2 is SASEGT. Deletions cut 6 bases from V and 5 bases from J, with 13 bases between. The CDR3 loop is CASSPGWDTGELFF. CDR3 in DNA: TGTGCCAGCAGCCCCGGATGGGATACCGGGGAGCTGTTTTTT.

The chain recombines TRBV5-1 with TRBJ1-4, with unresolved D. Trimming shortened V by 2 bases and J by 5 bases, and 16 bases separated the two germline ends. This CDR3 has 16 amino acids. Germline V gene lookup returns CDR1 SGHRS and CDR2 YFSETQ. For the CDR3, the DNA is TGCGCCAGCAGCTTTATTCGGCAGGTGGAGAATGAAAAACTGTTTTTT. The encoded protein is CASSFIRQVENEKLFF.

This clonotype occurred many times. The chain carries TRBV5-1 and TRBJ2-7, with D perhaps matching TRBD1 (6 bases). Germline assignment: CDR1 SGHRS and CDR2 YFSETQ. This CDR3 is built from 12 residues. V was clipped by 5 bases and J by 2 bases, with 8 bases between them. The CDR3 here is CASRDSAYEQYF. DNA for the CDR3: TGCGCCAGCAGGGACAGCGCCTACGAGCAGTACTTC. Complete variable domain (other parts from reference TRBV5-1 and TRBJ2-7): KAGVTQTPRYLIKTRGQQVTLSCSPISGHRSVSWYQQTPGQGLQFLFEYFSETQRNKGNFPGRFSGRQFSNSRSEMNVSTLELGDSALYLCASRDSAYEQYFGPGTRLTVT.

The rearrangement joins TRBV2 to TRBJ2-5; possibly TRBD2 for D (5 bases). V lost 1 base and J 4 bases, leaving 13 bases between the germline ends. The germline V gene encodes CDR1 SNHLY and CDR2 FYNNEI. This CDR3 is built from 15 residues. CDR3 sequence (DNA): TGTGCCAGCAGTGAAGGGACTGAGGTGGGAGAGACCCAGTACTTC. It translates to CASSEGTEVGETQYF.

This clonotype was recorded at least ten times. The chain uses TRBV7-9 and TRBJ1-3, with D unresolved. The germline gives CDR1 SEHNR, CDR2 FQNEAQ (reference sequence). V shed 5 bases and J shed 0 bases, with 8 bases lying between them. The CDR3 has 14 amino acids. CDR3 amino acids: CASSATVSGNTIYF. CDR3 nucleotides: TGTGCCAGCAGCGCGACGGTCTCTGGAAACACCATATATTTT.